The 12 T cell receptor beta chains given below trace back to one sample, sequenced in a study of identical twins. TCRdb processed the 5' RACE reads anew with MiXCR; each CDR3 protein has one entry. The sample gives around 680,000 distinct CDR3 sequences, 8.6% of which show up once; 0.98% is in the top ten. This same sample was also part of a study on yellow fever vaccine responses in identical twins.

Sequencing was performed on PBMCs. These receptors all come from a woman aged 18-29 years in good health.

This clonotype was observed a handful of times. The chain uses TRBV11-1 and TRBJ2-5; the match to TRBD2 covers 9 bases. The trim removed 2 bases at V and 2 bases at J, leaving 6 bases unmatched. The CDR3 consists of 16 residues. Germline V gives CDR1 SGHAT, CDR2 FQDESV (reference sequence). In DNA, the CDR3 is TGTGCCAGCAGCTTATGGCGGGGGGGACATCAAGAGACCCAGTACTTC. Its protein is CASSLWRGGHQETQYF. Full variable domain (outside the CDR3, taken from reference TRBV11-1 and TRBJ2-5): EAEVAQSPRYKITEKSQAVAFWCDPISGHATLYWYRQILGQGPELLVQFQDESVVDDSQLPKDRFSAERLKGVDSTLKIQPAELGDSAMYLCASSLWRGGHQETQYFGPGTRLLVL.

In its sample, this clonotype was seen a few times. The genes are TRBV7-2 and TRBJ2-7; TRBD2 agrees at 8 bases. Germline V gene data show CDR1 as SGHTA and CDR2 as FQGNSA. Losses at the gene ends were 1 base for V and 3 bases for J; bases not matched to a gene: 5. The CDR3 consists of 15 residues. The CDR3 loop reads CASSLGLAGHYEQYF. The DNA of the CDR3 is TGTGCCAGCAGCTTAGGTCTAGCGGGCCACTACGAGCAGTACTTC. Filled out from reference TRBV7-2 and TRBJ2-7, the complete variable domain reads GAGVSQSPSNKVTEKGKDVELRCDPISGHTALYWYRQSLGQGLEFLIYFQGNSAPDKSGLPSDRFSAERTGGSVSTLTIQRTQQEDSAVYLCASSLGLAGHYEQYFGPGTRLTVT.

This clonotype was counted at least ten times. V usage is TRBV20-1 and J usage is TRBJ2-5; a weak D match, TRBD1 (6 bases). Germline CDR1 DFQATT, CDR2 SNEGSKA (reference sequence). V lost 3 bases and J lost 1, with 15 bases in between. CDR3 size: 15 residues. The CDR3 spells CSASIQGYGQETQYF. DNA of the CDR3: TGCAGTGCTAGTATCCAGGGGTATGGCCAAGAGACCCAGTACTTC.

The CDR3 protein is CASSRTSGARTDTQYF. The CDR3 nucleotides read TGTGCCAGCAGCCGGACTAGCGGAGCCCGCACAGATACGCAGTATTTT. The chain combines TRBV7-9 with TRBJ2-3, with 10 bases lining up with TRBD2. The CDR3 runs 16 residues. The V segment lost 5 bases and the J segment 1 base; nucleotides outside the gene matches: 6. From germline, CDR1 is SEHNR and CDR2 FQNEAQ (reference sequence).

A few counts support this clonotype. The rearrangement joins TRBV27 to TRBJ1-6; 8 bases are a match to TRBD1. Germline trimming cut 7 bases from V and 7 bases from J; bases unmatched to any gene: 9. This CDR3 region has 15 residues. CDR1 MNHEY and CDR2 SMNVEV come from the germline V gene (reference sequence). Written as DNA, the CDR3 is TGTGCCAGCAACACCGGGACAGGCGAAAATTCACCCCTCCACTTT. It codes for CASNTGTGENSPLHF.

The chain carries TRBV20-1 and TRBJ2-3; 7 bases align to TRBD2. Germline V CDR1 and CDR2: DFQATT, SNEGSKA (reference sequence). The CDR3 covers 16 residues. Trimming at V came to 0 bases and at J to 2 bases, leaving 8 bases not matched to a gene. The CDR3 DNA is TGCAGTGCTAGAGATTTATTGCGGGAGTCCACAGATACGCAGTATTTT. The encoded protein is CSARDLLRESTDTQYF.

This clonotype appeared many times. The chain couples TRBV7-9 to TRBJ2-2, with TRBD2 matching 10 bases. V was pared by 5 bases and J by 2 bases, with 5 bases of the junction left unmatched. This CDR3 is built from 16 residues. Germline-derived CDR1 and CDR2 are SEHNR and FQNEAQ (reference sequence). The CDR3 sequence is CASSIGLAANTGELFF. The CDR3 nucleotides are TGTGCCAGCAGCATCGGACTAGCGGCTAACACCGGGGAGCTGTTTTTT.

This clonotype was seen ten or more times. The chain employs TRBV12-3 or TRBV12-4 and TRBJ2-7; unclear D gene. The V end lost 5 bases, the J end lost 0 bases, and 5 bases lay between the germline ends. The CDR3 runs 12 residues. The CDR3 loop reads CASSTFSYEQYF. DNA for the CDR3: TGTGCCAGCAGTACCTTCTCCTACGAGCAGTACTTC.

This clonotype was seen a handful of times. The chain recombines TRBV10-1 with TRBJ2-7; 7 nucleotides line up with TRBD1. This CDR3 comprises 18 residues. With 3 bases clipped from V and 4 bases from J, the junction kept 18 bases outside the gene matches. CDR1 is WNHNN, CDR2 SYGVQD, per germline (reference sequence). CDR3 protein: CASSEGGSSPETKYEQYF. CDR3 bases: TGCGCCAGCAGTGAAGGGGGCTCGAGCCCCGAAACAAAGTACGAGCAGTACTTC.

The chain has TRBV14 and TRBJ2-1, with a possible D match to TRBD2 (5 bases). The CDR3 contains 15 residues. The V gene's germline CDR1 is SGHDN and CDR2 FVKESK. V lost 4 bases and J lost 5, with 15 bases in between. The CDR3 is CASSRFGSRNNEQFF. CDR3 coding DNA: TGTGCCAGCAGCCGATTTGGGAGCCGAAACAATGAGCAGTTCTTC. Supplemented by reference TRBV14 and TRBJ2-1, the full variable domain reads EAGVTQFPSHSVIEKGQTVTLRCDPISGHDNLYWYRRVMGKEIKFLLHFVKESKQDESGMPNNRFLAERTGGTYSTLKVQPAELEDSGVYFCASSRFGSRNNEQFFGPGTRLTVL.

This clonotype was found many times. The chain has TRBV6-5 and TRBJ2-3, with D hard to call. Germline loops: CDR1 MNHEY, CDR2 SVGAGI. This CDR3 comprises 16 residues. Trimming stripped 1 base from V and 0 bases from J, with 11 bases between. The CDR3 spells CASSYLSVRSTDTQYF. The CDR3 DNA reads as TGTGCCAGCAGTTACTTGTCCGTGAGGAGCACAGATACGCAGTATTTT.

V usage is TRBV20-1 and J usage is TRBJ2-7; possibly TRBD1 or TRBD2 for D (5 bases each). CDR1 is DFQATT, CDR2 SNEGSKA, per germline (reference sequence). The CDR3 sequence is 13 residues long. V was shortened by 5 bases and J by 3 bases, with 14 bases between the two germline ends. Written as DNA, the CDR3 is TGCAGTGCTGGGGACGGTTACTACTACGAGCAGTACTTC. It yields the protein CSAGDGYYYEQYF.